This TCR beta chain was observed in a study of Ad26.COV2.S vaccination and SARS-CoV-2 variants. Across the whole study: Ad26.COV2.S, an intramuscular injection, was given once or twice 56 days apart. Overall study findings and caveats: An underestimation of total T cell responses may have resulted from the TCR breadth and depth analyses. Recipients of vaccine and of placebo showed similar breadth of their non-spike TCR repertoires.

Sequenced by immunoSEQ multiplex PCR; TCRdb stores in-frame clones only, minus some. The table lists about 350,000 clones, around 87% of them singletons, with about 3% in the top ten. Germline V CDR1 and CDR2: MGHDK, SYGVNS. V was pared by 9 bases and J by 6 bases, with 23 bases of the junction left unmatched. The CDR3 covers 18 residues. Treatment described: about 20 received Ad26.COV2.S at low or high dose, single or two shots; several received placebo; per-sample allocation not given. Day 63 following the first vaccine or placebo injection was when the samples were taken. It was an adult aged 18-55 years in Boston who was the donor. About this clone: Its specificity is not known.

The source was peripheral blood, collected in a trial of Ad26.COV2.S vaccine versus placebo. The chain couples TRBV25-1 to TRBJ2-4, with 7 bases matching TRBD1. This sequence was found in a person aged 18-65 years who received the Ad26.COV2.S COVID-19 vaccine or a placebo. CDR3 in DNA: TGTGCCAGAACCGGTAGGGGGCGCATGGAGGCTGTGTTAAACATTCAGTACTTC. Residues: CARTGRGRMEAVLNIQYF.